This T cell receptor beta chain was captured by sequencing in a study of blood T cell repertoires in COVID-19 (dated by TCRdb to 2018 to 2020). Regarding the study in general: Samples from collaborators originated in the United States, Italy and Spain and spanned both the acute and convalescent phases of COVID-19. HLA class I and class II types, where available, came from metadata supplied by the sample provider rather than from assay-based typing. Nearly every sample came with metadata listing a de-identified subject ID, COVID-19 status, age in years and sex. Subjects who had been exposed to COVID-19, were actively infected with it, or had recovered from it provided the deeply sampled blood TCRbeta repertoires that made up the dataset. The material from the prospective study consisted of cDNA or gDNA derived from T cells, B-cell-depleted T cells, or PBMCs. The repertoires were released in a freely available public database meant as a resource for research on the immune response to SARS-CoV-2. Samples came from the ongoing ImmuneRACE study (first 160 participants) plus 1,254 subjects from 6 global collaborators. On the study overall, not on this receptor specifically: How much clinical and demographic metadata was included differed by source and by participant, and the metadata was provided uncurated.

Notes on this clone: The antigen it recognizes is unknown. Qualities for individual bases were not recorded, and no much larger clone is one base off.

TCRbeta CDR3 regions were amplified from genomic DNA using the immunoSEQ Assay, a bias-controlled multiplex PCR. The authors processed their data as follows. The number of nucleated cells in each sample was estimated by amplification of reference gene primers within the assay. To quantify the absolute abundance of each unique TCRbeta CDR3 rearrangement, sequence reads were collapsed and filtered. For each sample, productive Simpson clonality was calculated by taking the square root of Simpson's diversity index across productive rearrangements. The table comes from immuneACCESS by way of TCRdb, which keeps in-frame sequences with V and J called. Part of the clones is missing from these tables; in studies checked, under half for an unresolved V gene and the rest for unknown reasons. V, J and clone size derive from that table, while D and trimming were established from the DNA sequence. Across this sample there are more than 150,000 clones, with around 80% seen only once. Together, the top ten hold about 8.6% of the sample.

The CDR1 and CDR2 encoded by the germline V gene are SGHTA and FQGTGA. Inclusive of the bounding cysteine and phenylalanine, the CDR3 is 11 residues long. Just CDR3 DNA is preserved here, 33 bases in frame from base 1. V ends up 7 bases short and J 8 bases short, with an unmatched junction base count of 3. Enrolling through a virtual design, the prospective study's participants ranged in age from roughly 18 to 95 years and lived across 24 United States geographic areas. To assign participants to cohorts, the prospective study relied on clinical history that participants themselves reported in a screening survey and a study questionnaire. For ImmuneRACE Cohort 3, a participant was defined as recovered based on two consecutive negative NP/OP PCR tests, clearance by a healthcare professional, or resolution of symptoms. Each participant in the prospective study had whole blood, serum and a nasopharyngeal or oropharyngeal swab collected by mobile phlebotomists. Prospective study participants could optionally give additional blood draws and questionnaires over an approximately two-month period. Prospective study blood samples were shipped either frozen or at room temperature before DNA extraction.

This TCR was sampled from a woman in her 50s who had recovered from COVID-19. Input material: PBMCs or T cells enriched from blood (not recorded which). The V gene is TRBV7-3 and the J gene is TRBJ1-2, with 8 bases in between that match TRBD1. At the DNA level, the sequence is TGTGCCAGCAAGGGACAGGCAGGCTACACCTTC. It translates as CASKGQAGYTF.